The entry below gives a single TCR beta chain sequence along with its context. Antigen unknown. This record belongs to a study of T-cell memory formation after mild COVID-19. The study's findings and limits: Day 15 to 85 contracting clones showed balanced CD4/CD8; day 15 to 37 expanders favored CD4+. Those CD4+ clones that contracted were mainly in CM and EM (CD8+ ones in EMRA). Some SARS-CoV-2-responding clones were already detected in memory before infection.

From the 5' RACE reads, TCRdb called clonotypes with MiXCR, one entry per CDR3 protein. The profile shows some 600,000 distinct CDR3 sequences, 17% of them singletons. The CDR3 contains 16 residues. Germline V gives CDR1 DFQATT, CDR2 SNEGSKA (reference sequence). The ends were cut back, 3 bases at V and 0 bases at J, with 15 bases in the middle. The clonotype was recovered from an adult woman who had mild COVID-19 (a few samples of this study predate the infection). Cell type and time point are not known. V gene TRBV20-1 combines with J gene TRBJ1-5; D possibly corresponds to TRBD1 (6 bases). Sequencing was carried out using PBMCs or a T cell subset sorted from them (not recorded which). DNA of the CDR3: TGCAGTGCTAGGGACAGCGGAGTCTATAGCAATCAGCCCCAGCATTTT. This translates into CSARDSGVYSNQPQHF.